This is a list of T cell receptor beta chains from one sample in a study of T cells in Graves' hyperthyroidism and ophthalmopathy. MiXCR, applied by TCRdb to the multiplex PCR reads, yields one record per CDR3 protein. Of hundreds of thousands of distinct CDR3 sequences in the sample, about 17% were seen once. Sample: blood. These receptors were taken from a woman aged 60-70 years with Graves' ophthalmopathy. CDR3s include the opening cysteine and the closing phenylalanine or tryptophan. Fields, in order: clone size, D gene, V gene, J gene, CDR3 DNA, CDR3 protein. The D gene is left open where the match is weak. Clone size is stated in some rows and not others, as once, few, many or a class when expanded.

abundance: -
d_gene: -
v_gene: TRBV7-2
j_gene: TRBJ1-5
CDR3nt: TGTGCCAGCAGCTCCCCCGGGGGGCCCGATCAGCCCCAGCATTTT
CDR3aa: CASSSPGGPDQPQHF

abundance: many
d_gene: -
v_gene: TRBV20-1
j_gene: TRBJ1-2
CDR3nt: TGCAGTGCCCCTACCTCCTTCGGGAACGGCTACACCTTC
CDR3aa: CSAPTSFGNGYTF

abundance: few
d_gene: -
v_gene: TRBV6-2/TRBV6-3
j_gene: TRBJ2-7
CDR3nt: TGTGCCAGCAGTTACTCGAGCGGGTCGGGACCCTACGAGCAGTACTTC
CDR3aa: CASSYSSGSGPYEQYF

abundance: many
d_gene: -
v_gene: TRBV20-1
j_gene: TRBJ2-5
CDR3nt: TGCAGTGCGGCCGGGACCTCCAACGGGGAGACCCAGTACTTC
CDR3aa: CSAAGTSNGETQYF

abundance: many
d_gene: -
v_gene: TRBV20-1
j_gene: TRBJ2-1
CDR3nt: TGCAGTGCTAGGGACTCTAGCTTCTCCTACAATGAGCAGTTCTTC
CDR3aa: CSARDSSFSYNEQFF

abundance: -
d_gene: TRBD2
v_gene: TRBV27
j_gene: TRBJ2-7
CDR3nt: TGTGCCAGCAGTTTCCTTTCTAGCGGGAGAAACTACGAGCAGTACTTC
CDR3aa: CASSFLSSGRNYEQYF

abundance: few
d_gene: -
v_gene: TRBV4-2
j_gene: TRBJ2-1
CDR3nt: TGTGCCAGCAGCCAAGGAGGGGCGGGAAATGAGCAGTTCTTC
CDR3aa: CASSQGGAGNEQFF

abundance: many
d_gene: TRBD2
v_gene: TRBV2
j_gene: TRBJ2-7
CDR3nt: TGTGCCAGCAGGACTAGCGGGAGAGCCTCGGACGAGCAGTACTTC
CDR3aa: CASRTSGRASDEQYF

abundance: few
d_gene: TRBD1
v_gene: TRBV4-2
j_gene: TRBJ1-4
CDR3nt: TGTGCCAGCAGCCAAGAGGGGAGGGGGCGTCTGGAAAAACTGTTTTTT
CDR3aa: CASSQEGRGRLEKLFF

abundance: -
d_gene: TRBD2
v_gene: TRBV7-2
j_gene: TRBJ2-7
CDR3nt: TGTGCCAGCAGCTCACCCCCTAGCGGGAACTACGAGCAGTACTTC
CDR3aa: CASSSPPSGNYEQYF

abundance: -
d_gene: TRBD1
v_gene: TRBV7-9
j_gene: TRBJ1-2
CDR3nt: TGTGCCAGCAGCCTCATGCCGGGACAGTTCGATTTTACGGATGGCTACACCTTC
CDR3aa: CASSLMPGQFDFTDGYTF

abundance: many
d_gene: -
v_gene: TRBV5-6
j_gene: TRBJ1-5
CDR3nt: TGTGCCAGCAGCTTCCACGGGTTCAATCAGCCCCAGCATTTT
CDR3aa: CASSFHGFNQPQHF

abundance: many
d_gene: -
v_gene: TRBV5-1
j_gene: TRBJ1-3
CDR3nt: TGCGCCAGCAGCTTGGAAGCTCCGAACTCTGGAAACACCATATATTTT
CDR3aa: CASSLEAPNSGNTIYF

abundance: -
d_gene: -
v_gene: TRBV3-1
j_gene: TRBJ1-4
CDR3nt: TGTGCCAGCAGCCCCCTCTCGGGGGGGAAAAAACTGTTTTTT
CDR3aa: CASSPLSGGKKLFF

abundance: many
d_gene: TRBD1
v_gene: TRBV6-1
j_gene: TRBJ2-7
CDR3nt: TGTGCCAGCAGCTGGGACAGGGAAGCCTACGAGCAGTACTTC
CDR3aa: CASSWDREAYEQYF

abundance: -
d_gene: -
v_gene: TRBV4-2
j_gene: TRBJ2-3
CDR3nt: TGTGCCAGCAGCCAAGAGAGTGCCCAACTTATCACAGATACGCAGTATTTT
CDR3aa: CASSQESAQLITDTQYF

abundance: -
d_gene: -
v_gene: TRBV12-5
j_gene: TRBJ2-2
CDR3nt: TGTGCTAGTGGTTTAGGGGTGGAGACCGGGGAGCTGCTTTTT
CDR3aa: CASGLGVETGELLF

abundance: many
d_gene: TRBD1
v_gene: TRBV10-3
j_gene: TRBJ2-1
CDR3nt: TGTGCCATCAGTGAAGGGAGACAGGGGGCAGTTGAGCAGTTCTTC
CDR3aa: CAISEGRQGAVEQFF

abundance: few
d_gene: -
v_gene: TRBV7-9
j_gene: TRBJ2-5
CDR3nt: TGTGCCAGCAGCTTAGCCCGGGGGCCCCAAGAGACCCAGTACTTC
CDR3aa: CASSLARGPQETQYF

abundance: many
d_gene: TRBD1
v_gene: TRBV6-2/TRBV6-3
j_gene: TRBJ1-1
CDR3nt: TGTGCCAGCGTTTATGGTACAGGGGCCATGAACACTGAAGCTTTCTTT
CDR3aa: CASVYGTGAMNTEAFF

abundance: -
d_gene: TRBD1
v_gene: TRBV20-1
j_gene: TRBJ1-6
CDR3nt: TGCAGTGCTATTCGCCCAGGGGGCGGTTCACCCCTCCACTTT
CDR3aa: CSAIRPGGGSPLHF

abundance: -
d_gene: -
v_gene: TRBV10-3
j_gene: TRBJ2-7
CDR3nt: TGTGCCATCAGTGGCGGAGAGCCGTCCTACGAGCAGTACTTC
CDR3aa: CAISGGEPSYEQYF

abundance: -
d_gene: TRBD2
v_gene: TRBV7-6
j_gene: TRBJ2-2
CDR3nt: TGTGCCAGCAGCTTGCGACTAGCGGGGGGGACGAACACCGGGAAGCTGTTTTTT
CDR3aa: CASSLRLAGGTNTGKLFF

abundance: many
d_gene: TRBD1
v_gene: TRBV27
j_gene: TRBJ1-2
CDR3nt: TGTGCCAGCAGTTCCCAGGGGGGGGACAGATTCTATGGCTACACCTTC
CDR3aa: CASSSQGGDRFYGYTF

abundance: many
d_gene: TRBD2
v_gene: TRBV6-5
j_gene: TRBJ2-7
CDR3nt: TGTGCCAGCAGTTACTCTTTCCTAGCGGTTCCCTACGAGCAGTACTTC
CDR3aa: CASSYSFLAVPYEQYF

abundance: few
d_gene: -
v_gene: TRBV19
j_gene: TRBJ2-1
CDR3nt: TGTGCCAGTAGTATTGGGCAGAACAATGAGCAGTTCTTC
CDR3aa: CASSIGQNNEQFF

abundance: many
d_gene: -
v_gene: TRBV12-3/TRBV12-4
j_gene: TRBJ1-1
CDR3nt: TGTGCCAGCAGGCGAGGGTTTTCGAACACTGAAGCTTTCTTT
CDR3aa: CASRRGFSNTEAFF

abundance: few
d_gene: -
v_gene: TRBV5-1
j_gene: TRBJ2-5
CDR3nt: TGCGCCAGCAGCTTAGGGGTTTTGCCCCAAGAGACCCAGTACTTC
CDR3aa: CASSLGVLPQETQYF

abundance: many
d_gene: -
v_gene: TRBV5-6
j_gene: TRBJ1-2
CDR3nt: TGTGCCAGCACCCCCAGACCGACAGGAAACTATGGCTACACCTTC
CDR3aa: CASTPRPTGNYGYTF

abundance: few
d_gene: -
v_gene: TRBV20-1
j_gene: TRBJ2-6
CDR3nt: TGCAGTGCTAGAGATAACGAGTTCCCCTCCTCCGGGGCCAACGTCCTGACTTTC
CDR3aa: CSARDNEFPSSGANVLTF

abundance: few
d_gene: -
v_gene: TRBV19
j_gene: TRBJ1-1
CDR3nt: TGTGCCAGTACTGGGGGCTCAGAAACTGAAGCTTTCTTT
CDR3aa: CASTGGSETEAFF

abundance: many
d_gene: -
v_gene: TRBV14
j_gene: TRBJ2-2
CDR3nt: TGTGCCAGCAGCCAAGATGTGGTGTACCATGACACCGGGGAGCTGTTTTTT
CDR3aa: CASSQDVVYHDTGELFF

abundance: many
d_gene: -
v_gene: TRBV28
j_gene: TRBJ2-5
CDR3nt: TGTGCCAGCAGACGACCTCTAGGGGGAGGAATTCAAGAGACCCAGTACTTC
CDR3aa: CASRRPLGGGIQETQYF

abundance: many
d_gene: -
v_gene: TRBV7-8
j_gene: TRBJ2-6
CDR3nt: TGTGCCAGCAGCTTAGGGAGCTCTGGGGCCAACGTCCTGACTTTC
CDR3aa: CASSLGSSGANVLTF

abundance: -
d_gene: -
v_gene: TRBV7-9
j_gene: TRBJ2-5
CDR3nt: TGTGCCAGCAGCCCCGGGAACAGGTTTTCAAAAGAGACCCAGTACTTC
CDR3aa: CASSPGNRFSKETQYF

abundance: many
d_gene: TRBD1
v_gene: TRBV6-1
j_gene: TRBJ1-5
CDR3nt: TGTGCCAGCAGTTTAGACAGGGTGAGAGGGCCCCAGCATTTT
CDR3aa: CASSLDRVRGPQHF

abundance: many
d_gene: -
v_gene: TRBV2
j_gene: TRBJ1-6
CDR3nt: TGTGCCAGCAGTGAGGGATGGAATTCACCCCTCCACTTT
CDR3aa: CASSEGWNSPLHF

abundance: many
d_gene: TRBD1
v_gene: TRBV5-1
j_gene: TRBJ1-1
CDR3nt: TGCGCCAGCAGCTTGGGGGACAGGGGGAGCACTGAAGCTTTCTTT
CDR3aa: CASSLGDRGSTEAFF

abundance: once
d_gene: -
v_gene: TRBV7-8
j_gene: TRBJ2-5
CDR3nt: TGTGCCAGCAGGTTTACCAGGGAATCCCAAGAGACCCAGTACTTC
CDR3aa: CASRFTRESQETQYF

abundance: few
d_gene: -
v_gene: TRBV9
j_gene: TRBJ2-7
CDR3nt: TGTGCCAGCAGCGTAGGCCGAAACTCCTACGAGCAGTACTTC
CDR3aa: CASSVGRNSYEQYF

abundance: many
d_gene: TRBD2
v_gene: TRBV7-9
j_gene: TRBJ2-5
CDR3nt: TGTGCCAGCAGCTCTAGGACTAGCGGGAGTTGGGAGACCCAGTACTTC
CDR3aa: CASSSRTSGSWETQYF

abundance: many
d_gene: TRBD2
v_gene: TRBV18
j_gene: TRBJ2-3
CDR3nt: TGTGCCAGCTCGCCCTTTCCCGCTAGCGGGAGGAGCACAGATACGCAGTATTTT
CDR3aa: CASSPFPASGRSTDTQYF

abundance: many
d_gene: -
v_gene: TRBV2
j_gene: TRBJ2-1
CDR3nt: TGTGCCAGCAGGGGGCTGGGAAATGAGCAGTTCTTC
CDR3aa: CASRGLGNEQFF

abundance: many
d_gene: -
v_gene: TRBV27
j_gene: TRBJ1-5
CDR3nt: TGTGCCAGCAGTTTAGGGGTTTACCAGCCCCAGCATTTT
CDR3aa: CASSLGVYQPQHF

abundance: many
d_gene: TRBD1
v_gene: TRBV2
j_gene: TRBJ1-1
CDR3nt: TGTGCCAGCAGTGAAACCCGGGACAGGGACCCTGAAGCTTTCTTT
CDR3aa: CASSETRDRDPEAFF

abundance: -
d_gene: -
v_gene: TRBV27
j_gene: TRBJ1-2
CDR3nt: TGTGCCAGCAGTTGGGGCCGCTACAAGGGCGGCTACACCTTC
CDR3aa: CASSWGRYKGGYTF

abundance: -
d_gene: TRBD1
v_gene: TRBV29-1
j_gene: TRBJ2-4
CDR3nt: TGCAGCGTTCGCTTCCAGGGGGCGACCAAAAACATTCAGTACTTC
CDR3aa: CSVRFQGATKNIQYF

abundance: -
d_gene: -
v_gene: TRBV20-1
j_gene: TRBJ2-5
CDR3nt: TGCAGTGCTAAAACGGAGGAGACCCAGTACTTC
CDR3aa: CSAKTEETQYF

abundance: few
d_gene: -
v_gene: TRBV20-1
j_gene: TRBJ1-4
CDR3nt: TGCAGTGCTAGAGCGACGGACTTGGGTGAAAAACTGTTTTTT
CDR3aa: CSARATDLGEKLFF

abundance: many
d_gene: TRBD2
v_gene: TRBV19
j_gene: TRBJ2-7
CDR3nt: TGTGCCAGTAGTCTGAGACTAGCGGCGAGCTCCTACGAGCAGTACTTC
CDR3aa: CASSLRLAASSYEQYF